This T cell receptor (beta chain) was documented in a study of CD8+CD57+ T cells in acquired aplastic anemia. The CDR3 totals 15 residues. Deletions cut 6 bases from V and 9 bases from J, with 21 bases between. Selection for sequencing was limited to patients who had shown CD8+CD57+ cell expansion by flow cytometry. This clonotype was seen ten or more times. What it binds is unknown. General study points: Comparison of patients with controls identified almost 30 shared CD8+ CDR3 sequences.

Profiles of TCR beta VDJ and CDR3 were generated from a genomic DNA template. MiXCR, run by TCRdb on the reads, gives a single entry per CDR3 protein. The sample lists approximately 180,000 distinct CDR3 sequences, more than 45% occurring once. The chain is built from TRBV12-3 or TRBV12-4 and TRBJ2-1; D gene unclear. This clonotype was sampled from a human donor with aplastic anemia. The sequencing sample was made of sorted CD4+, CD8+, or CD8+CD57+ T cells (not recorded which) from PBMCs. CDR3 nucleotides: TGTGCCAGCAGCCCCGTGGGCCGTACCAGTGTTGAGCAGTTCTTC. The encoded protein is CASSPVGRTSVEQFF.